Each of the 6 T cell receptor beta chains below was sequenced from the same sample in a study of cytomegalovirus exposure and HLA in healthy donors. PCR primers comprised 60 Vbeta and 13 Jbeta primers. Produced via immunoSEQ multiplex PCR; TCRdb's table is partial and in-frame only. The profile shows more than 95,000 clones, roughly 79% of them singletons. Input material: PBMCs. These receptor sequences come from a man aged 40-50 years in good health and CMV-seronegative.

J is TRBJ2-6 and V is TRBV29-1; 9 nucleotides match TRBD1. V trimming: 5 bases; J trimming: 4 bases; junction bases outside the gene matches: 3. Per germline, CDR1 SQVTM and CDR2 ANQGSEA. CDR3 length: 14 residues. The CDR3 nucleotides are TGCAGCGTTAAACAGGGGGCCGGGGCCAACGTCCTGACTTTC. Translating it yields CSVKQGAGANVLTF.

CDR3 loop: CASSRAGGITGELFF. In DNA form, the CDR3 reads TGTGCCAGCAGCCGAGCGGGGGGAATCACCGGGGAGCTGTTTTTT. The chain employs TRBV2 and TRBJ2-2, with 9 bases matching TRBD2. CDR3 length equals 15 residues. With 6 bases clipped from V and 4 bases from J, the junction kept 6 bases outside the gene matches. CDR1 and CDR2 from the germline V gene are SNHLY and FYNNEI.

The chain joins TRBV2 to TRBJ1-6; D unclear. Per germline, CDR1 SNHLY and CDR2 FYNNEI. The ends were cut back, 6 bases at V and 7 bases at J, with 13 bases in the middle. The CDR3 consists of 14 residues. In nucleotides, the CDR3 is TGTGCCAGCAGCGTGAGAATGGAGAATTCACCCCTCCACTTT. Translated: CASSVRMENSPLHF. Full variable domain (remainder filled in from reference TRBV2 and TRBJ1-6): EPEVTQTPSHQVTQMGQEVILRCVPISNHLYFYWYRQILGQKVEFLVSFYNNEISEKSEIFDDQFSVERPDGSNFTLKIRSTKLEDSAMYFCASSVRMENSPLHFGNGTRLTVT.

This chain uses TRBV28 with TRBJ2-1; D uncertain. CDR1 and CDR2 from the germline V gene are MDHEN and SYDVKM. Trimming cost V 6 bases and J 4 bases, with 19 bases left between them. The CDR3 contains 16 residues. CDR3: CASSPTLDWQYNEQFF. CDR3 DNA sequence: TGTGCCAGCAGCCCCACGCTAGATTGGCAATACAATGAGCAGTTCTTC.

This sequence joins TRBV19 and TRBJ1-5, with 7 bases fitting TRBD1. The trim removed 5 bases at V and 0 bases at J, leaving 4 bases unmatched. Germline CDR1 is LNHDA and CDR2 is SQIVND (reference sequence). This CDR3 has 15 residues. In DNA form, the CDR3 reads TGTGCCAGTAGTGTCCGGGACAGTAGCAATCAGCCCCAGCATTTT. It is translated as CASSVRDSSNQPQHF. The full variable domain, its missing parts supplied by reference TRBV19 and TRBJ1-5, is DGGITQSPKYLFRKEGQNVTLSCEQNLNHDAMYWYRQDPGQGLRLIYYSQIVNDFQKGDIAEGYSVSREKKESFPLTVTSAQKNPTAFYLCASSVRDSSNQPQHFGDGTRLSIL.

The chain links TRBV6-6 to TRBJ2-5; 9 bases align to TRBD1. Germline V lookup: CDR1 MNHNY, CDR2 SVGAGI (reference sequence). With V trimmed by 6 bases and J by 5 bases, 10 bases remained unmatched. The CDR3 length is 15 residues. The CDR3 nucleotides are TGTGCCAGCAGCCTGGACAGGGGACCGCTGGAGACCCAGTACTTC. Protein sequence: CASSLDRGPLETQYF.